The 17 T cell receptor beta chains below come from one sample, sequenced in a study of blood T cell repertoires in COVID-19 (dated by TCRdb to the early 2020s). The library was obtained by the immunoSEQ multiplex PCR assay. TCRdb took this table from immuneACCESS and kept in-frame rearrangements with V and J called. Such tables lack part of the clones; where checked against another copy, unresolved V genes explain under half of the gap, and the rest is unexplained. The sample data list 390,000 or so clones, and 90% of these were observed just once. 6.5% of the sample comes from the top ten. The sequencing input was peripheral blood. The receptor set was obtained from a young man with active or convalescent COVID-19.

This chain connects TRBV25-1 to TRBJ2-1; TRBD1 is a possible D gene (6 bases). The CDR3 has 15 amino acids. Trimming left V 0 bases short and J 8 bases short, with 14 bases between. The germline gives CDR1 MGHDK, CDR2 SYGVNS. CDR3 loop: CASSEYTTGSYEQFF. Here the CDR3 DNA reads TGTGCCAGCAGTGAATATACGACAGGAAGCTATGAGCAGTTCTTC.

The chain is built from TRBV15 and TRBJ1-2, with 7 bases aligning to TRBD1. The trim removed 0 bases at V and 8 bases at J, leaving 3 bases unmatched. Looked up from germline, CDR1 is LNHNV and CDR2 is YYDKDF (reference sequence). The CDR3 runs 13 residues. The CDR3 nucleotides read TGTGCCACCAGCAGAGACGGGACAGTCGGCTACACCTTC. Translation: CATSRDGTVGYTF.

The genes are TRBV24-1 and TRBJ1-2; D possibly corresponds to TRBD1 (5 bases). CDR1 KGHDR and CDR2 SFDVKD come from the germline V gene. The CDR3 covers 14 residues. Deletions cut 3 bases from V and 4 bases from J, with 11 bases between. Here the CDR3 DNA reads TGTGCCACCAGTGATCTAAACAGGATCTATGGCTACACCTTC. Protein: CATSDLNRIYGYTF.

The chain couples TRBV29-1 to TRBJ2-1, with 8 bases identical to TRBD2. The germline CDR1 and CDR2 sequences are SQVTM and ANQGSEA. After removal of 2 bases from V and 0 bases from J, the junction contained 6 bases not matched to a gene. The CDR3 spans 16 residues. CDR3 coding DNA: TGCAGCGTTGAACCCTCACTAGCGGACTCCTACAATGAGCAGTTCTTC. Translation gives CSVEPSLADSYNEQFF.

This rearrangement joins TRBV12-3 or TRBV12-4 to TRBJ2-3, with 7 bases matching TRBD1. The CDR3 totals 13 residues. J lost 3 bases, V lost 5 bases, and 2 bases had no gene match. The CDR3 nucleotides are TGTGCCAGCAGTCCGGGACAGACAGATACGCAGTATTTT. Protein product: CASSPGQTDTQYF.

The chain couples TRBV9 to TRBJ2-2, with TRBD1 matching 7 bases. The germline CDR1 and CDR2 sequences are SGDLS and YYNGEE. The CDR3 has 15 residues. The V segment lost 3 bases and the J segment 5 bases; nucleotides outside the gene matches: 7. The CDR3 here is CASSAKDRQTGELFF. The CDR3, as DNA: TGTGCCAGCAGCGCCAAGGACAGGCAAACCGGGGAGCTGTTTTTT. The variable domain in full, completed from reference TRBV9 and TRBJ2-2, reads DSGVTQTPKHLITATGQRVTLRCSPRSGDLSVYWYQQSLDQGLQFLIQYYNGEERAKGNILERFSAQQFPDLHSELNLSSLELGDSALYFCASSAKDRQTGELFFGEGSRLTVL.

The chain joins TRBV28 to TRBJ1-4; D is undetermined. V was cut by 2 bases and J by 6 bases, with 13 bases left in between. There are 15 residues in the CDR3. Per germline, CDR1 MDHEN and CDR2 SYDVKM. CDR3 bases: TGTGCCAGCAGTTTAAAGAGGGAGCCGTATGAAAAACTGTTTTTT. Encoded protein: CASSLKREPYEKLFF.

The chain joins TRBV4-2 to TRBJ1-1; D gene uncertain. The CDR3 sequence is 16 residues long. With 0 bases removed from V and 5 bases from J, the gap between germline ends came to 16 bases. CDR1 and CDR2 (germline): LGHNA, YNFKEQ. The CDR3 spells CASSQDISGRMTEAFF. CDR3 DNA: TGTGCCAGCAGCCAAGATATTTCAGGTCGAATGACTGAAGCTTTCTTT.

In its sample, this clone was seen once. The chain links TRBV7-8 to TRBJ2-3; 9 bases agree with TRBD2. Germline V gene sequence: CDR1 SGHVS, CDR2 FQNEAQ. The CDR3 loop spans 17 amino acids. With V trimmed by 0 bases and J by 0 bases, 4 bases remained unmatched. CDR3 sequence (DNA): TGTGCCAGCAGCTTAGCGGCTAGCGGGATAAGCACAGATACGCAGTATTTT. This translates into CASSLAASGISTDTQYF.

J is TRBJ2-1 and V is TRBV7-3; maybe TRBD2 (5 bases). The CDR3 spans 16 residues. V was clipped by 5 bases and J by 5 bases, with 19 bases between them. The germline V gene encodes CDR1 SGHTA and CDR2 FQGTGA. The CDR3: CASSLSRGFWDNEQFF. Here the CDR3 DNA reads TGTGCCAGCAGCCTTTCTAGAGGGTTTTGGGACAATGAGCAGTTCTTC.

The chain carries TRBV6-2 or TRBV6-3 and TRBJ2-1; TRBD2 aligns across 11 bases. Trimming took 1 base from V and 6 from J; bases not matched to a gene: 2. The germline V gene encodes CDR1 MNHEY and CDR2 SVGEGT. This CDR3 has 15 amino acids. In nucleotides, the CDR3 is TGTGCCAGCAGTTACTTAGCGGGAGGGCCCAATGAGCAGTTCTTC. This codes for CASSYLAGGPNEQFF.

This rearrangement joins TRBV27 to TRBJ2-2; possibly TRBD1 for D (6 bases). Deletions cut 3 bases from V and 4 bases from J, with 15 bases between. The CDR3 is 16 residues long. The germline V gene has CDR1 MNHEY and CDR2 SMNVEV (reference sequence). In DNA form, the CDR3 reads TGTGCCAGCAGTTTGGCCGGGAAGGGGGTCACCGGGGAGCTGTTTTTT. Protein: CASSLAGKGVTGELFF.

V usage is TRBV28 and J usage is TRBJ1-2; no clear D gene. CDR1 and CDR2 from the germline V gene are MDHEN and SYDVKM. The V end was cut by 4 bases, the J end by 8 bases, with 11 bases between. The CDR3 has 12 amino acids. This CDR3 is CASSSPAGGYTF. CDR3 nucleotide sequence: TGTGCCAGCAGTTCCCCCGCGGGGGGCTACACCTTC.

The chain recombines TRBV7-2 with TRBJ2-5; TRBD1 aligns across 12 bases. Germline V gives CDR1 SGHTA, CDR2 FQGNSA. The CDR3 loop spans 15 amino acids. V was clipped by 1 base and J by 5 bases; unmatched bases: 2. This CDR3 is CASSLGDRGLETQYF. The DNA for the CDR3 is TGTGCCAGCAGCTTAGGGGACAGGGGGCTGGAGACCCAGTACTTC.

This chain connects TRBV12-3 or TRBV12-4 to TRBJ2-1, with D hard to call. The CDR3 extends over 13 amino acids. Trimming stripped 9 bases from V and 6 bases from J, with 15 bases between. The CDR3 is CASTTTSGNEQFF. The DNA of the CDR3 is TGTGCCAGTACAACAACCTCGGGCAATGAGCAGTTCTTC.

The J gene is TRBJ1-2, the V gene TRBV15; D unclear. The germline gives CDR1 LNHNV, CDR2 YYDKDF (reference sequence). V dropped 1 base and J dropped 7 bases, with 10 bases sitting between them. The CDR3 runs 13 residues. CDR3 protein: CATSRGGDGGYTF. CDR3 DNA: TGTGCCACCAGCAGAGGCGGGGATGGTGGCTACACCTTC.

CDR3 residues: CASSYFSGSGNEQFF. The CDR3 DNA reads as TGTGCCAGCAGTTACTTCAGCGGGAGCGGCAATGAGCAGTTCTTC. The V and J genes are TRBV6-5 and TRBJ2-1, with 8 bases that match TRBD2. In germline, CDR1 is MNHEY, CDR2 SVGAGI. CDR3 length: 15 residues. The V segment lost 1 base and the J segment 6 bases; nucleotides outside the gene matches: 5.